This T cell receptor beta chain was identified during a study of cytomegalovirus exposure and HLA in healthy donors. Across the whole study: The same platform used for the 666 first-cohort repertoires was also used for the roughly 130 validation repertoires, as a later analysis reported. General observations from the study: Confirmation in vitro established that a few CMV-associated chains were specific for CMV antigens. The classifier reportedly diagnosed cytomegalovirus status with high sensitivity and specificity. Overall, some 160 TCR beta chains were annotated as cytomegalovirus-associated.

This table comes from immunoSEQ multiplex PCR, and its TCRdb copy is limited to in-frame clones, with some not included. The sample has roughly 130,000 clones; about 90% are singletons. With regard to this clone: Its antigen remains unidentified.

This sequence was found in a man under 40 in good health and CMV-seronegative. Material: PBMCs.

Here the CDR3 reads CASNRDRSTDTQYF. In nucleotides, the CDR3 is TGTGCCAGCAACCGGGACAGGTCCACAGATACGCAGTATTTT. The chain carries TRBV11-2 and TRBJ2-3, with TRBD1 matching over 8 bases. There are 14 residues in the CDR3. After removal of 7 bases from V and 2 bases from J, the junction contained 5 bases not matched to a gene. Germline V CDR1 and CDR2: SGHAT, FQNNGV.